The 4 T cell receptor beta chains below come from one sample, sequenced in a study of blood T cell repertoires in COVID-19. Assay used: immunoSEQ multiplex PCR; TCRdb lists only in-frame clones, some missing. The sample has a few hundred thousand clones, about nine tenths seen once; the top ten hold 11%. The specimen sequenced was peripheral blood. The receptor set was obtained from a woman in her 30s with COVID-19, enrolled during active disease.

The V and J genes are TRBV5-1 and TRBJ2-7; 8 positions agree with TRBD2. V was pared by 4 bases and J by 4 bases, with 7 bases of the junction left unmatched. Looked up from germline, CDR1 is SGHRS and CDR2 is YFSETQ. The CDR3 length is 14 residues. CDR3 in amino acids: CASSPGLGNYEQYF. The CDR3 DNA follows: TGCGCCAGCAGCCCGGGACTAGGGAATTACGAGCAGTACTTC. The variable domain in full, with the rest retrieved from reference TRBV5-1 and TRBJ2-7, is KAGVTQTPRYLIKTRGQQVTLSCSPISGHRSVSWYQQTPGQGLQFLFEYFSETQRNKGNFPGRFSGRQFSNSRSEMNVSTLELGDSALYLCASSPGLGNYEQYFGPGTRLTVT.

The V call is TRBV28, the J call TRBJ2-5; TRBD2 agrees at 8 bases. CDR1 is MDHEN, CDR2 SYDVKM, per germline. The CDR3 sequence is 13 residues long. Trimming took 4 bases from V and 3 from J; bases not matched to a gene: 1. The CDR3 sequence is CASSSGREETQYF. The CDR3 DNA follows: TGTGCCAGCAGTTCCGGGAGGGAAGAGACCCAGTACTTC.

The chain carries TRBV3-1 (or the pseudogene TRBV3-2) and TRBJ2-1, with 8 bases identical to TRBD2. V lost 4 bases, J lost 7 bases, and 9 bases stayed unmatched. The CDR3 extends over 15 amino acids. Germline values: CDR1 LGHDT, CDR2 YNNKEL (reference sequence). This CDR3 is CASSPPGTRANEQFF. CDR3 DNA sequence: TGTGCCAGCAGCCCCCCTGGGACTAGGGCTAATGAGCAGTTCTTC.

The chain carries TRBV27 and TRBJ1-1; D is unclear. CDR3 length equals 15 residues. Germline V gene sequence: CDR1 MNHEY, CDR2 SMNVEV (reference sequence). V lost 1 base and J 2 bases, leaving 11 bases between the germline ends. The DNA for the CDR3 is TGTGCCAGCAGTTTATTGGGCAGTCTCAACACTGAAGCTTTCTTT. It specifies CASSLLGSLNTEAFF.